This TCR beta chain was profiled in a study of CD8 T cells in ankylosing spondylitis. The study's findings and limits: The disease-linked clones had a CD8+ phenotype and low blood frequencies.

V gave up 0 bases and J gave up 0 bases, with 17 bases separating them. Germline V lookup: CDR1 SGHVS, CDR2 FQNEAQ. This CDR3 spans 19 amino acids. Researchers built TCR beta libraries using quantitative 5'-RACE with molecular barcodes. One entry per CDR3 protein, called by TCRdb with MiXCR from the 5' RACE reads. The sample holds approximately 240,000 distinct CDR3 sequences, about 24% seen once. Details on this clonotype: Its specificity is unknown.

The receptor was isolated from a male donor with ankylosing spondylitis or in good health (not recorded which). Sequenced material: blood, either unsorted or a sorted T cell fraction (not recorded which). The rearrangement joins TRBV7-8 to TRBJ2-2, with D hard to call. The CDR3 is CASSLARVWKQSNTGELFF. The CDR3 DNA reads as TGTGCCAGCAGCTTAGCGCGCGTTTGGAAACAGTCGAACACCGGGGAGCTGTTTTTT.